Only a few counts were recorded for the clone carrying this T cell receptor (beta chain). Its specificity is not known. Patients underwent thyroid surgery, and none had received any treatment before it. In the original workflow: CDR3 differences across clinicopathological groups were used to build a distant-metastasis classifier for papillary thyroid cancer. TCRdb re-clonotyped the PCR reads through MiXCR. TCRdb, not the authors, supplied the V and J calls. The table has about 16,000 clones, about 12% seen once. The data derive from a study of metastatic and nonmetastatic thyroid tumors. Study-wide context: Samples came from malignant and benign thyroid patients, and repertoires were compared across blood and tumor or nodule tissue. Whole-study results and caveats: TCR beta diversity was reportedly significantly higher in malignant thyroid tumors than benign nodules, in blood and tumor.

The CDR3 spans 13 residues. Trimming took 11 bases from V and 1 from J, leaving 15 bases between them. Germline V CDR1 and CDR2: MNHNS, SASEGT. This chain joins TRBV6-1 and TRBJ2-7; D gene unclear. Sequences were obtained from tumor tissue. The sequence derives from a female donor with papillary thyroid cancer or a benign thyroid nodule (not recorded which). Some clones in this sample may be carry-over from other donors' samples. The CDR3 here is CAASEADSYEQYF. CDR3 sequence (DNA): TGTGCCGCCTCAGAGGCAGATTCCTACGAGCAGTACTTC.